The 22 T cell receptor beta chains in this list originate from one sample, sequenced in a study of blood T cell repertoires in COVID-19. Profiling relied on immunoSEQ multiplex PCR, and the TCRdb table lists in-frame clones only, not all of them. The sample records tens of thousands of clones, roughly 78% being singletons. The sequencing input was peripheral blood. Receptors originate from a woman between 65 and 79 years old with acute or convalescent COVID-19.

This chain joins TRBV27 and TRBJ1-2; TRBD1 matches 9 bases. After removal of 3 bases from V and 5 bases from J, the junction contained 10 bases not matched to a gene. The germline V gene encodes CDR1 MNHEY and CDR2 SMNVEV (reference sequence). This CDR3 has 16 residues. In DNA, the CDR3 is TGTGCCAGCAGTTTGGCCCCACAGGGGGCAGGGTATGGCTACACCTTC. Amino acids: CASSLAPQGAGYGYTF.

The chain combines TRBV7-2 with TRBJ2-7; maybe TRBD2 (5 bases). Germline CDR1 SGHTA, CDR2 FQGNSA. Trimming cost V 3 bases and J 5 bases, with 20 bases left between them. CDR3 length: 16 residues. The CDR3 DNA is TGTGCCAGCAGCTTTACTAGTACAGTCGGCTTGGACGAGCAGTACTTC. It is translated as CASSFTSTVGLDEQYF.

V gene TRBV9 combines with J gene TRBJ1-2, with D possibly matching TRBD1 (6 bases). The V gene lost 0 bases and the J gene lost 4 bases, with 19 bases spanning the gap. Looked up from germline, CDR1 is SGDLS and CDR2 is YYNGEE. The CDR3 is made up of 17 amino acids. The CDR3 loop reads CASSVGMSNREPYGYTF. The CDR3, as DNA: TGTGCCAGCAGCGTAGGAATGTCAAACAGGGAACCCTATGGCTACACCTTC.

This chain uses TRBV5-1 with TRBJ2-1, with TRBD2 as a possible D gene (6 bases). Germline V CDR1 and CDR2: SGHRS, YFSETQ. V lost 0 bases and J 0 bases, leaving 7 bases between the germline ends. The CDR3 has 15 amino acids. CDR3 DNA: TGCGCCAGCAGCTTGGTCGGGAGCTCCTACAATGAGCAGTTCTTC. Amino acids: CASSLVGSSYNEQFF.

The CDR3 coding sequence is TGTGCCAGCAGCGCCCCCAGGGAGACCCAGTACTTC. Translation: CASSAPRETQYF. The chain has TRBV9 and TRBJ2-5; no clear D. Germline CDR1 and CDR2: SGDLS and YYNGEE. Trimming removed 3 bases from V and 5 bases from J, with 8 bases in between. This CDR3 contains 12 residues.

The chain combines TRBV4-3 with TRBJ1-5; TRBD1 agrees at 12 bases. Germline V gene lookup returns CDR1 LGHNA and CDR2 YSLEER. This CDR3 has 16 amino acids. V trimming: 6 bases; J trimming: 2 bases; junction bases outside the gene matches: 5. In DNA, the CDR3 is TGCGCCAGCAGTCCGGGGACAGGGGGCCGCAATCAGCCCCAGCATTTT. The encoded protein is CASSPGTGGRNQPQHF.

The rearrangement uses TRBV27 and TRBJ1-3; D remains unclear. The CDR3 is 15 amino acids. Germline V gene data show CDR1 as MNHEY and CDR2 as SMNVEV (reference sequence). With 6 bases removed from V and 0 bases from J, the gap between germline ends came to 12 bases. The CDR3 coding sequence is TGTGCCAGCAGACCCGCCGGGAGCTCTGGAAACACCATATATTTT. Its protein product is CASRPAGSSGNTIYF.

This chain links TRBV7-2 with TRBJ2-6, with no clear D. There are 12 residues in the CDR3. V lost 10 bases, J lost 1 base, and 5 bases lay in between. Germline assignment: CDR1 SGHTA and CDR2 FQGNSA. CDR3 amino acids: CATISGANVLTF. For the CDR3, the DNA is TGTGCCACCATTTCTGGGGCCAACGTCCTGACTTTC.

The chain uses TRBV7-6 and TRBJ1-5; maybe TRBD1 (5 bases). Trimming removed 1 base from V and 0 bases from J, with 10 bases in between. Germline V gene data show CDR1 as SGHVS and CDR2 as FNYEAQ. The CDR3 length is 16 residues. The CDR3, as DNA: TGTGCCAGCAGCTTAGAGGCAGGGTCTAGCAATCAGCCCCAGCATTTT. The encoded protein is CASSLEAGSSNQPQHF.

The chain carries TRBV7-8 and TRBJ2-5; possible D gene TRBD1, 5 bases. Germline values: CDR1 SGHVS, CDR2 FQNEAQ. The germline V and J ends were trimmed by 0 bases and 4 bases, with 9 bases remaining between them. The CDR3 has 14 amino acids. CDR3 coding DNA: TGTGCCAGCAGCTTAGCGGGCAGGGTAGAGACCCAGTACTTC. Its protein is CASSLAGRVETQYF.

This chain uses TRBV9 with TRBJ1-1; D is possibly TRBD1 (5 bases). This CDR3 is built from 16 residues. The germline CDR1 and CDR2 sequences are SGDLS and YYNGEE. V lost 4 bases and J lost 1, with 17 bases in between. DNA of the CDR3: TGTGCCAGCAGCCCTCTTTATGGACACGCGAACACTGAAGCTTTCTTT. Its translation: CASSPLYGHANTEAFF.

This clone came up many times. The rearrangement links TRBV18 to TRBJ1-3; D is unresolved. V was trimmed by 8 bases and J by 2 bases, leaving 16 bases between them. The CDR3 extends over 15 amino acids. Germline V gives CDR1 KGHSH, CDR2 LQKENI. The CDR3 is CASAHNLEPGNTIYF. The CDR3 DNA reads TGTGCCAGCGCCCATAACTTGGAGCCTGGAAACACCATATATTTT.

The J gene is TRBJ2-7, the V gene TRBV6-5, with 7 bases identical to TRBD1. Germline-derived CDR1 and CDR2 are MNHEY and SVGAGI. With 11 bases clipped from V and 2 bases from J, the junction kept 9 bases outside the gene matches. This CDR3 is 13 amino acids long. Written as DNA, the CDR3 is TGTGCCTCAGGCAGGGACAGACCCTACGAGCAGTACTTC. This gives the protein CASGRDRPYEQYF.

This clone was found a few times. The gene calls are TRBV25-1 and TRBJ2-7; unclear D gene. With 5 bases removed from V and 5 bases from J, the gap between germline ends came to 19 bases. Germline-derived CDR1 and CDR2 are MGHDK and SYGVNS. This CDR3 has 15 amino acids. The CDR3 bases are TGTGCCAGCAGTCGCTTCCCTGCCGAGGCTCACGAGCAGTACTTC. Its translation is CASSRFPAEAHEQYF.

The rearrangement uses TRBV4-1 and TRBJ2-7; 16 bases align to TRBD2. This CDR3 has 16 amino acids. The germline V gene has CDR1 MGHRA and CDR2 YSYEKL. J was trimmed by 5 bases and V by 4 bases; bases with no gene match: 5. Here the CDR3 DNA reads TGCGCCAGCAGCCCGGGACTAGCGGGGGGGAGACACGAGCAGTACTTC. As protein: CASSPGLAGGRHEQYF.

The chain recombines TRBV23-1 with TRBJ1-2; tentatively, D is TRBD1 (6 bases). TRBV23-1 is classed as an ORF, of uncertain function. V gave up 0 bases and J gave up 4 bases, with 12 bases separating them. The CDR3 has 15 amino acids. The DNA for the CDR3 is TGCGCCAGCAGTCAATCGGGCGGACAGCCCTATGGCTACACCTTC. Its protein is CASSQSGGQPYGYTF.

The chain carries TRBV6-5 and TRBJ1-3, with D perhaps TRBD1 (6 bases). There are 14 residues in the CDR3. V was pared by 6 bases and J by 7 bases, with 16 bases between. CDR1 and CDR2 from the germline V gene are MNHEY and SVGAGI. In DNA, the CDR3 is TGTGCCAGCAGAGGGGGGGATGGCAGGAACACCATATATTTT. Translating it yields CASRGGDGRNTIYF.

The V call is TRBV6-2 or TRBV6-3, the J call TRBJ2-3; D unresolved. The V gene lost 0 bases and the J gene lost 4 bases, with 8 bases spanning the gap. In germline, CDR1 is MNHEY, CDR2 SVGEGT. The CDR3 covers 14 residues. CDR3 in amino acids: CASSYSSTADTQYF. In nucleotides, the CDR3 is TGTGCCAGCAGTTACTCGAGTACGGCAGATACGCAGTATTTT.

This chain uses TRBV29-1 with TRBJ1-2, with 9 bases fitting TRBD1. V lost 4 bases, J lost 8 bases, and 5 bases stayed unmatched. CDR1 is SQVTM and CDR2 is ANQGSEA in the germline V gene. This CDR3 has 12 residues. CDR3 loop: CSVAGTGSGYTF. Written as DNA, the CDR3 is TGCAGCGTTGCGGGGACAGGGTCGGGCTACACCTTC.

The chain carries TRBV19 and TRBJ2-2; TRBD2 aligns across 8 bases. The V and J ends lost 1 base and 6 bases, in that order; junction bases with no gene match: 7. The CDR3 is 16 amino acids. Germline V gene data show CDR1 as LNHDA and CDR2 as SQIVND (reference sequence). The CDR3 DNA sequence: TGTGCCAGTAGTATAGTCGGGAGGGGAGGATCCGGGGAGCTGTTTTTT. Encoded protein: CASSIVGRGGSGELFF.

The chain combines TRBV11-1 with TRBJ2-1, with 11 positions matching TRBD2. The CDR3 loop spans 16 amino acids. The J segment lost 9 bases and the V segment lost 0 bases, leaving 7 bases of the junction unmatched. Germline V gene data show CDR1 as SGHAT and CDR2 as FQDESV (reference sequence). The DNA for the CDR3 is TGTGCCAGCAGCTTAGCGCATAGCGGGGGGGCGGGTGAGCAGTTCTTC. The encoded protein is CASSLAHSGGAGEQFF.

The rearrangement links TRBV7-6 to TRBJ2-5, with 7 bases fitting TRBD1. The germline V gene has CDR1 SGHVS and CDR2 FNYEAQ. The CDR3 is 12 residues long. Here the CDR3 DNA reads TGTGCAAGCGGTACAGGGGTGGAGACCCAGTACTTC. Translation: CASGTGVETQYF.